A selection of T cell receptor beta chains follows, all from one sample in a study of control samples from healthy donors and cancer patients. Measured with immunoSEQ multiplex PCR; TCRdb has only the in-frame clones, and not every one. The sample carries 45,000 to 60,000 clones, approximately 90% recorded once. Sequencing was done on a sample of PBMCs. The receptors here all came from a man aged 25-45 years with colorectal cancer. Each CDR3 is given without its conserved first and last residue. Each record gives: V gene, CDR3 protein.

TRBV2,ASTEGQVANYGYT
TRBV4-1,ASSQGNVGGSNQPQH
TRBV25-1,ASSNHRRYQETQY
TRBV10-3,AISDSGTVALYGYT
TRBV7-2,ASSTQAGGSYNEQF
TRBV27,ASSTLDRVGYQPQH
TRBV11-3,ASSLAAVPNTGELF
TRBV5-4,ASSSGGTAIYGYT
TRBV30,AWSTGDPYEKLF
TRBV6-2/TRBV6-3,ASSYNERQGARDQPQH
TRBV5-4,ASSGGGNTEAF
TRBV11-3,ASSALKNTGELF
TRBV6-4,ASSDRGGNEQF
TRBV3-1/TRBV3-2,ASSPQGQEDTQY
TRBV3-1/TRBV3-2,ASSQVWKGVPNSPLH
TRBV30,AWSDPSGGSTDTQY
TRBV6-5,ASSYRQGARNEQF
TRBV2,ASSERSVGGYT
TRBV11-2,ASSPPGRNYGYT
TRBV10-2,ASSDQGPATNEKLF
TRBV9,ASSSGLPGLGDEQF
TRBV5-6,ASSSLGPGLF
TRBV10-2,ASMVQYNSPLH
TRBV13,ACNLAGRYNEQF
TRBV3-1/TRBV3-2,ASSHRDRFNYGYT
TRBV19,ASSPGGQGGEKLF
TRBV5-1,ASSPRTSGGLVGNEQF
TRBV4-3,ASSQDFPESGSYEQY
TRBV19,ASSQYIPNEKLF
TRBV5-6,ASSLGSAAYNEQF